This entry concerns a single T cell receptor beta chain. Its antigen is unknown. Donors had nominal health at sampling but likely had unrecorded immune exposures. This entry comes from a study of cytomegalovirus exposure and HLA in healthy donors. Study conclusions and caveats: An assumption of roughly uniform sequencing depth across donors underlay the presence/absence analyses. A few V segments could not be told apart, such as TRBV6-2 and TRBV6-3, and were left out. TCR beta V segments were, for the most part, productive about 87% or about 30% of the time in an earlier analysis.

Germline V gene data show CDR1 as SGHRS and CDR2 as YFSETQ. The CDR3 contains 12 residues. The V end was cut by 2 bases, the J end by 4 bases, with 7 bases between. It was with 60 Vbeta and 13 Jbeta primers that the PCR ran. Profiled with immunoSEQ multiplex PCR; TCRdb holds only in-frame clones, not every one. The sample holds some 94,000 clones; over 75% are singletons and the top ten take about 3.5%. This TCR was recovered from a middle-aged man in good health and CMV-seronegative. Sequencing was carried out using PBMCs. The chain links TRBV5-1 to TRBJ2-7; possible D gene TRBD2, 6 bases. The CDR3 loop is CASSFGGYEQYF. Written as DNA, the CDR3 is TGCGCCAGCAGCTTTGGGGGGTACGAGCAGTACTTC.